This passage covers 10 T cell receptor beta chains from one sample sequenced in a study of T cells in Graves' hyperthyroidism and ophthalmopathy. RNA transcripts yielded amplified TCR beta CDR3 regions. An initial round of RT-PCR targeting the TCR CDR3 relied on the HTBI primer set. TCRdb fed the multiplex PCR reads into MiXCR, producing one record per CDR3 protein. The sample yields some 560,000 distinct CDR3 sequences, around a sixth seen once. Sequences were obtained from blood. These receptors all stem from a woman aged 25-40 years with Graves' hyperthyroidism.

The chain combines TRBV19 with TRBJ1-5; 9 positions match TRBD1. Trimming took 9 bases from V and 5 from J; bases not matched to a gene: 8. Germline values: CDR1 LNHDA, CDR2 SQIVND (reference sequence). This CDR3 comprises 14 residues. The CDR3 bases are TGTGCCAGCGGACGGGGACAGGGTGATCAGCCCCAGCATTTT. Protein product: CASGRGQGDQPQHF.

This sequence joins TRBV2 and TRBJ1-2, with TRBD1 as a possible D gene (5 bases). The V end was cut by 8 bases, the J end by 2 bases, with 15 bases between. CDR1 is SNHLY and CDR2 is FYNNEI in the germline V gene. The CDR3 extends over 14 amino acids. CDR3 nucleotides: TGTGCCAGCGAGGGGCAGGCCTCCAACTATGGCTACACCTTC. This gives the protein CASEGQASNYGYTF. Full variable domain (remainder filled in from reference TRBV2 and TRBJ1-2): EPEVTQTPSHQVTQMGQEVILRCVPISNHLYFYWYRQILGQKVEFLVSFYNNEISEKSEIFDDQFSVERPDGSNFTLKIRSTKLEDSAMYFCASEGQASNYGYTFGSGTRLTVV.

In regard to this clonotype: A much bigger clone sits one base away, suggesting this may be a read error. The chain carries TRBV6-2 or TRBV6-3 and TRBJ2-7; TRBD2 matches at 13 bases. Germline V gene lookup returns CDR1 MNHEY and CDR2 SVGEGT. The CDR3 has 15 residues. In nucleotides, the CDR3 is TGTGCCAGCGGATTGGGACTAGCGGGAATCTACGGGCAGTACTTC. This translates into CASGLGLAGIYGQYF.

The J gene is TRBJ2-5, the V gene TRBV30; 11 bases fit TRBD2. The trim removed 4 bases at V and 4 bases at J, leaving 8 bases unmatched. CDR3 length: 15 amino acids. Germline values: CDR1 GTSNPN, CDR2 SVGIG (reference sequence). Here the CDR3 DNA reads TGTGCCTGGACGGGGACTAGCGGAATAGTAGAGACCCAGTACTTC. This sequence encodes CAWTGTSGIVETQYF.

This clonotype has at least ten counts. The chain employs TRBV27 and TRBJ1-5; no clear D gene. The V gene's germline CDR1 is MNHEY and CDR2 SMNVEV (reference sequence). CDR3 size: 14 residues. V lost 6 bases and J lost 4, with 13 bases in between. The DNA for the CDR3 is TGTGCCAGCAGCCCAGGAGTGCGGAATCAGCCCCAGCATTTT. Amino acids: CASSPGVRNQPQHF.

About this clonotype itself: A single base separates this from a much larger clone, so it may be a read error. This chain connects TRBV27 to TRBJ1-1; perhaps TRBD1 as D (6 bases). CDR1 and CDR2 from the germline V gene are MNHEY and SMNVEV (reference sequence). The CDR3 totals 14 residues. The ends were cut back, 3 bases at V and 1 base at J, with 9 bases in the middle. CDR3 sequence (DNA): TGTGCCAGCAGTTTCGGACAGCCGAACACTGAAGCTTTCTTT. Translated, it gives CASSFGQPNTEAFF.

This clonotype appeared many times. J is TRBJ2-7 and V is TRBV7-9, with 9 bases lining up with TRBD2. This CDR3 has 14 residues. With 8 bases clipped from V and 2 bases from J, the junction kept 7 bases outside the gene matches. CDR1 and CDR2 (germline): SEHNR, FQNEAQ (reference sequence). The chain's CDR3 is CASGMTSGAYEQYF. CDR3 coding DNA: TGTGCCAGCGGCATGACTAGCGGAGCCTACGAGCAGTACTTC.

This clonotype has just a few counts. V and J are TRBV5-4 and TRBJ2-4; the D gene is possibly TRBD1 (5 bases). Germline loops: CDR1 SGHNT, CDR2 YYREEE (reference sequence). CDR3 size: 13 residues. Trimming removed 0 bases at V and 7 bases at J, with 8 bases between. The CDR3 is CASSLGGANIQYF. In DNA form, the CDR3 reads TGTGCCAGCAGCTTGGGGGGCGCGAACATTCAGTACTTC. Based on the CDR3 plus reference TRBV5-4 and TRBJ2-4, the full variable domain is ETGVTQSPTHLIKTRGQQVTLRCSSQSGHNTVSWYQQALGQGPQFIFQYYREEENGRGNFPPRFSGLQFPNYSSELNVNALELDDSALYLCASSLGGANIQYFGAGTRLSVL.

In its sample, this clonotype was seen many times. V and J are TRBV18 and TRBJ2-3; the match to TRBD2 covers 11 bases. There are 15 residues in the CDR3. Trimming at V came to 1 base and at J to 5 bases, leaving 2 bases not matched to a gene. In germline, CDR1 is KGHSH, CDR2 LQKENI. The CDR3 loop is CASSPRGTSGDTQYF. The CDR3 coding sequence is TGTGCCAGCTCACCACGGGGGACTAGCGGAGATACGCAGTATTTT.

This clonotype was seen repeatedly, ten times or more. The rearrangement joins TRBV7-3 to TRBJ2-2; D unresolved. The CDR3 totals 13 residues. The germline gives CDR1 SGHTA, CDR2 FQGTGA. Trimming shortened V by 3 bases and J by 7 bases, and 9 bases separated the two germline ends. This CDR3 is CASSFPPNGELFF. CDR3 sequence (DNA): TGTGCCAGCAGCTTTCCGCCAAACGGGGAGCTGTTTTTT.